The 16 T cell receptor beta chains presented below share a single source sample, sequenced in a study of molecular identifiers for immune sequencing clone quantification. TCRdb re-derived calls from the PCR reads in MiXCR, one entry per CDR3 protein. This sample has hundreds of thousands of distinct CDR3 sequences, with about 20% found just once. The sample comprised naive CD8+ T cells from blood, with Jurkat cell RNA spiked in. Subset: FACS-sorted CD8+CD4-CCR7+CD45RA+ naive T cells. Receptors originate from a human donor in good health. Some libraries in this study had Jurkat cell RNA spiked in.

This clonotype has more than one count but fewer than ten. The rearrangement joins TRBV12-3 or TRBV12-4 to TRBJ1-5, with unresolved D. The CDR3 length is 11 residues. V lost 6 bases, J lost 10 bases, and 10 bases lay in between. CDR3 region: CASRGGGPQHF. CDR3 bases: TGTGCCAGCAGAGGCGGCGGCCCCCAGCATTTT.

Details on this clonotype: The junction departs from germline at one end; a sequencing error may be responsible. This sequence joins TRBV4-3 and TRBJ2-7; no firm D call. Looked up from germline, CDR1 is LGHNA and CDR2 is YSLEER. This CDR3 comprises 14 residues. CDR3 nucleotides: TGCGCCAGCAGCCAGAGCCCCAGCTCCTACAAGCAGTACTTC. Amino acids: CASSQSPSSYKQYF.

CDR3: CSATDRVDSYEQYF. The CDR3 DNA sequence: TGCAGTGCCACCGACAGGGTAGACTCCTACGAGCAGTACTTC. The chain links TRBV20-1 to TRBJ2-7; 7 nucleotides line up with TRBD1. Per germline, CDR1 DFQATT and CDR2 SNEGSKA (reference sequence). The CDR3 contains 14 residues. The V and J ends lost 6 bases and 0 bases, in that order; junction bases with no gene match: 8.

At least ten counts were recorded for this clonotype. Here the CDR3 reads CASSPLAGNTIYF. For the CDR3, the DNA is TGTGCCAGCAGCCCCCTTGCAGGAAACACCATATATTTT. The chain is built from TRBV13 and TRBJ1-3; D is unclear. Looked up from germline, CDR1 is PRHDT and CDR2 is FYEKMQ (reference sequence). The CDR3 has 13 residues. Deletions cut 5 bases from V and 4 bases from J, with 9 bases between.

Turning to this clonotype: A much larger clone is a single base away; this may be a read error. The genes are TRBV4-3 and TRBJ1-1; no clear D. The CDR3 runs to 15 residues. The ends were cut back, 0 bases at V and 5 bases at J, with 13 bases in the middle. Germline assignment: CDR1 LGHNA and CDR2 YSLEER. This CDR3 reads CASSQESYSGTEAFF. The CDR3, as DNA: TGCGCCAGCAGCCAAGAAAGCTACAGCGGGACTGAAGCTTTCTTT.

This clonotype was seen ten or more times. The rearrangement uses TRBV3-1 and TRBJ1-6, with TRBD1 identical over 7 bases. Germline CDR1 LGHDT, CDR2 YNNKEL (reference sequence). This CDR3 contains 16 residues. Trimming took 5 bases from V and 4 from J; bases not matched to a gene: 8. The CDR3 nucleotides read TGTGCCAGCAGCGAACAGGGGTTCGGATATAATTCACCCCTCCACTTT. It specifies CASSEQGFGYNSPLHF.

This rearrangement joins TRBV4-3 to TRBJ2-3; 8 bases line up with TRBD2. The length of the CDR3 is 18 residues. Per germline, CDR1 LGHNA and CDR2 YSLEER. The J segment lost 7 bases and the V segment lost 0 bases, leaving 15 bases of the junction unmatched. CDR3 in amino acids: CASSQDRGGSGSRNTQYF. CDR3 coding DNA: TGCGCCAGCAGCCAAGATCGAGGTGGGAGCGGGAGTAGAAATACGCAGTATTTT.

This clonotype turned up a few times. Since the CDR3 does not end with the conserved phenylalanine or tryptophan, this likely comes from a read error. The chain links TRBV4-1 to TRBJ1-3; D is ambiguous. This CDR3 contains 17 residues. The ends were cut back, 1 base at V and 0 bases at J, with 13 bases in the middle. The germline gives CDR1 MGHRA, CDR2 YSYEKL. The CDR3 DNA follows: TGCGCCAGCAGCCAAGGGCCGGCCCTGAGCTCTGGAAACACCATATATTAT. Encoded protein: CASSQGPALSSGNTIYY.

The table lists this clonotype with a few counts. The rearrangement links TRBV9 to TRBJ2-7; TRBD1 agrees at 9 bases. The CDR3 is made up of 15 amino acids. V trimming: 2 bases; J trimming: 3 bases; junction bases outside the gene matches: 6. Germline V CDR1 and CDR2: SGDLS, YYNGEE. DNA of the CDR3: TGTGCCAGCAGCGTTGGGAGGACAGGGGACTACGAGCAGTACTTC. Translation gives CASSVGRTGDYEQYF.

V is TRBV6-2 or TRBV6-3 and J is TRBJ2-3, with 8 bases fitting TRBD2. V gave up 5 bases and J gave up 7 bases; unmatched junction bases: 11. The germline V gene encodes CDR1 MNHEY and CDR2 SVGEGT. CDR3 length: 15 amino acids. In DNA, the CDR3 is TGTGCCAGCAGTAAAACCGGGGGGGAAAGGTATACGCAGTATTTT. Amino acids: CASSKTGGERYTQYF.

At least ten counts were recorded for this clonotype. V and J are TRBV6-1 and TRBJ1-2, with D perhaps matching TRBD1 (6 bases). The V gene lost 1 base and the J gene lost 4 bases, with 7 bases spanning the gap. Germline CDR1 reads MNHNS; CDR2 reads SASEGT. The CDR3 runs 13 residues. CDR3 residues: CASSEGGAYGYTF. The CDR3 DNA reads as TGTGCCAGCAGTGAAGGGGGGGCCTATGGCTACACCTTC.

On this clonotype itself: A much larger clone differs from this one at a single base, so this may be a read error. The V gene is TRBV7-9, the J gene TRBJ1-4, with D unclear. Germline CDR1 and CDR2: SEHNR and FQNEAQ (reference sequence). The length of the CDR3 is 13 residues. Here the CDR3 reads CATSKLGKEKLVF. The CDR3 bases are TGTGCCACCTCAAAACTTGGCAAAGAAAAACTGGTTTTT.

This clonotype was seen at least ten times. The chain has TRBV7-9 and TRBJ2-5, with 15 nucleotides matching TRBD2. The CDR3 has 16 amino acids. Germline CDR1 is SEHNR and CDR2 is FQNEAQ (reference sequence). The trim removed 11 bases at V and 1 base at J, leaving 8 bases unmatched. The CDR3 protein is CAGRTSGGALQETQYF. CDR3 nucleotide sequence: TGTGCCGGCCGGACTAGCGGGGGGGCACTCCAAGAGACCCAGTACTTC.

This clonotype was detected many times. The CDR3 is CASSIRSTGFSNQPQHF. The CDR3 region has the DNA TGTGCCAGTAGTATTAGATCCACAGGGTTTAGCAATCAGCCCCAGCATTTT. The chain combines TRBV19 with TRBJ1-5, with D possibly TRBD1 on 6 matching bases. The CDR3 consists of 17 residues. Germline-derived CDR1 and CDR2 are LNHDA and SQIVND (reference sequence). The germline V and J ends were trimmed by 3 bases and 0 bases, with 15 bases remaining between them.

This clonotype was observed at least ten times. This rearrangement joins TRBV29-1 to TRBJ2-2; TRBD2 matches 16 bases. V gave up 5 bases and J gave up 3 bases; unmatched junction bases: 6. The CDR3 runs to 17 residues. Germline lookup yields CDR1 SQVTM and CDR2 ANQGSEA. CDR3 coding DNA: TGCAGCGTTCTGGGACTAGCGGGGGGGCTAGACACCGGGGAGCTGTTTTTT. This codes for CSVLGLAGGLDTGELFF.

The chain has TRBV10-3 and TRBJ2-7, with 11 bases fitting TRBD2. Germline CDR1 is ENHRY and CDR2 is SYGVKD. J was trimmed by 0 bases and V by 10 bases; bases with no gene match: 17. The CDR3 totals 18 residues. CDR3 in DNA: TGTGCCAGCAAGGACCCGGGACTAGCGGACTTAAGCTCCTACGAGCAGTACTTC. It is translated as CASKDPGLADLSSYEQYF.